The clone carrying this T cell receptor beta chain was recorded a few times. The sample comes from a study of CD4 and CD8 cells across lung adenocarcinoma regions. Samples came from patients with localized non-small cell lung adenocarcinoma. V gave up 6 bases and J gave up 2 bases; unmatched junction bases: 4. This CDR3 has 14 amino acids. Germline V gene lookup returns CDR1 ENHRY and CDR2 SYGVKD. Each CDR3 protein is one row after TCRdb ran MiXCR on the PCR reads. The profile shows tens of thousands of distinct CDR3 sequences, 52% of them singletons. This TCR derives from a male donor with lung adenocarcinoma. The CD4 and CD8 labels of this study may be unreliable. V usage is TRBV10-3 and J usage is TRBJ2-7; 10 bases line up with TRBD1. Sequenced sample: CD4+ T cells from the center of a lung tumor. CDR3 sequence: CAIRRTGGTYEQYF. CDR3 in DNA: TGTGCCATCAGACGGACAGGGGGAACCTACGAGCAGTACTTC.